These T cell receptor beta chains were read from a single sample in a study of shared clonotypes between healthy human individuals. The assay was immunoSEQ multiplex PCR, and TCRdb's table has in-frame clones only and misses some. Among 2 million to 2.5 million clones listed, 85% to 95% were seen once. Sequenced input: naive CD8+ T cells sorted from blood. Receptors were obtained from a young man in good health. Both conserved end residues are part of each CDR3. A D gene is named only where the DNA matches it firmly. Clone size is given for some rows only: seen once, a few or many times, or a class if the clone is expanded.

v_gene,abundance,j_gene,d_gene,CDR3aa,CDR3nt
TRBV29-1,-,TRBJ2-1,-,CSVEGIGDYNEQFF,TGCAGCGTTGAAGGTATTGGGGATTACAATGAGCAGTTCTTC
TRBV28,-,TRBJ2-5,TRBD1,CASSLTGDLETQYF,TGTGCCAGCAGTCTTACAGGGGATCTGGAGACCCAGTACTTC
TRBV19,-,TRBJ2-7,TRBD1,CASSPRTGFYEQYF,TGTGCCAGTAGCCCCCGGACAGGGTTCTACGAGCAGTACTTC
TRBV13,-,TRBJ2-7,-,CASSLVAAEPYEQYF,TGTGCCAGCAGCTTAGTTGCAGCGGAGCCCTACGAGCAGTACTTC
TRBV5-6,-,TRBJ2-3,TRBD1,CASSTARGQGRADTQYF,TGTGCCAGCAGCACCGCCCGGGGACAGGGGAGGGCAGATACGCAGTATTTT
TRBV6-6,once,TRBJ2-7,-,CASSYPTGGYEQYF,TGTGCCAGCAGTTACCCCACGGGCGGTTACGAGCAGTACTTC
TRBV27,once,TRBJ2-1,TRBD2,CASSLRPGLAAHNEQFF,TGTGCCAGCAGCTTACGACCGGGACTAGCGGCCCACAATGAGCAGTTCTTC
TRBV5-1,-,TRBJ1-6,-,CASSLTGRPLHF,TGCGCCAGCAGCTTGACAGGGAGGCCCCTCCACTTT
TRBV4-1,-,TRBJ2-2,TRBD1,CASSPLGQGHGELFF,TGCGCCAGCAGCCCCCTAGGACAGGGGCACGGGGAGCTGTTTTTT
TRBV6-5,-,TRBJ1-6,TRBD1,CASSYLGTGYSLHF,TGTGCCAGCAGTTACCTAGGGACAGGCTATTCCCTCCACTTT
TRBV7-2,-,TRBJ2-2,TRBD2,CASVTSGRTGELFF,TGTGCCAGCGTGACTAGCGGGAGAACCGGGGAGCTGTTTTTT
TRBV9,-,TRBJ1-2,-,CASGGAGRSDGYTF,TGTGCCAGCGGCGGGGCAGGGAGGTCGGATGGCTACACCTTC
TRBV9,once,TRBJ2-2,TRBD2,CASSVGGGDTGELFF,TGTGCCAGCAGCGTAGGCGGGGGGGACACCGGGGAGCTGTTTTTT
TRBV6-5,-,TRBJ2-1,-,CASNTGPQQVF,TGTGCCAGCAATACGGGACCCCAGCAAGTCTTC
TRBV19,-,TRBJ1-6,-,CASIPRSSYNSPLHF,TGTGCCAGTATCCCTCGAAGCTCCTATAATTCACCCCTCCACTTT
TRBV11-2,once,TRBJ2-5,-,CASSDLTGEQETQYF,TGTGCCAGCAGCGACCTCACCGGGGAGCAAGAGACCCAGTACTTC
TRBV29-1,-,TRBJ2-2,-,CSVGAYTGELSF,TGCAGCGTGGGGGCTTACACCGGGGAGCTGTCTTTT
TRBV7-9,-,TRBJ2-7,TRBD1,CASSFGDSSYEQYF,TGTGCCAGCAGCTTTGGGGACAGTTCCTACGAGCAGTACTTC
TRBV18,few,TRBJ1-1,-,CASSPRDWDTEAFF,TGTGCCAGCTCACCGCGAGACTGGGACACTGAAGCTTTCTTT
TRBV19,-,TRBJ2-7,TRBD1,CASSSGQGNSEQYF,TGTGCCAGTAGCTCGGGACAGGGTAACAGCGAGCAGTACTTC
TRBV5-4,-,TRBJ2-5,-,CASSLPQETQYF,TGTGCCAGCAGCTTGCCTCAAGAGACCCAGTACTTC
TRBV27,-,TRBJ2-3,TRBD2,CASSSGTSKNTDTQYF,TGTGCCAGCAGTTCTGGGACTAGTAAAAACACAGATACGCAGTATTTT
TRBV19,-,TRBJ2-3,-,CASSIPGGSPTDTQYF,TGTGCCAGTAGTATCCCGGGGGGCTCACCCACAGATACGCAGTATTTT
TRBV29-1,-,TRBJ1-2,TRBD1,CSATTGGDYGYTF,TGCAGCGCCACGACAGGGGGCGACTATGGCTACACCTTC
TRBV11-3,-,TRBJ2-7,-,CASSTHYEQYF,TGTGCCAGCAGCACCCACTACGAGCAGTACTTC
TRBV5-6,once,TRBJ2-7,-,CASSPGGLWGPPDHEQYF,TGTGCCAGCAGCCCTGGGGGGTTATGGGGACCCCCGGACCACGAGCAGTACTTC
TRBV28,-,TRBJ2-7,-,CASSLSSAYEQYF,TGTGCCAGCAGTTTATCCAGTGCCTACGAGCAGTACTTC
TRBV18,-,TRBJ1-2,TRBD1,CASSSPLRTGVNYGYTF,TGTGCCAGCTCCTCACCCCTCAGGACAGGGGTGAACTATGGCTACACCTTC
TRBV5-1,-,TRBJ2-7,TRBD1,CASSFRTGGSYEQYF,TGCGCCAGCAGCTTTAGGACAGGGGGCTCCTACGAGCAGTACTTC
TRBV27,-,TRBJ2-1,TRBD1,CASSLSGTANEQFF,TGTGCCAGCAGTTTATCCGGGACAGCAAATGAGCAGTTCTTC
TRBV14,-,TRBJ2-7,TRBD1,CASSYRGPYEQYF,TGTGCCAGCAGCTACAGGGGACCTTACGAGCAGTACTTC
TRBV2,-,TRBJ2-3,-,CASSIASTDTQYF,TGTGCCAGCAGTATTGCTAGCACAGATACGCAGTATTTT
TRBV7-6,-,TRBJ2-1,-,CASSSEVYNEQFF,TGTGCCAGCAGCTCGGAGGTGTACAATGAGCAGTTCTTC
TRBV7-3,-,TRBJ2-5,TRBD2,CASSGTGGAETQYF,TGTGCCAGCAGCGGAACCGGGGGGGCCGAGACCCAGTACTTC
TRBV7-9,-,TRBJ2-5,TRBD2,CASSETGTSGRSGETQYF,TGTGCCAGCAGCGAGACCGGGACTAGCGGGAGGAGTGGAGAGACCCAGTACTTC
TRBV4-1,-,TRBJ2-6,-,CASSQDPLVRDGGFSGANVLTF,TGCGCCAGCAGCCAAGACCCCCTTGTCCGGGACGGAGGATTCTCTGGGGCCAACGTCCTGACTTTC
TRBV13,-,TRBJ2-7,TRBD1,CASSFAGTGDYEQYF,TGTGCCAGCAGCTTCGCCGGGACAGGGGACTACGAGCAGTACTTC
TRBV27,-,TRBJ2-6,TRBD1,CASSLTGGSGANVLTF,TGTGCCAGCAGTTTAACAGGGGGTTCTGGGGCCAACGTCCTGACTTTC
TRBV10-2,-,TRBJ1-1,-,CASSEGNTEAFF,TGCGCCAGCAGTGAAGGGAACACTGAAGCTTTCTTT
TRBV6-5,-,TRBJ1-1,-,CASRLRDTPNTEAFF,TGTGCCAGCAGGTTGCGGGACACACCGAACACTGAAGCTTTCTTT
TRBV13,-,TRBJ2-7,-,CASSLGLLAAEQYF,TGTGCCAGCAGCTTAGGCCTGCTAGCAGCCGAGCAGTACTTC
TRBV7-8,-,TRBJ2-5,TRBD1,CASSIGTGANQETQYF,TGTGCCAGCAGTATCGGGACAGGGGCCAACCAAGAGACCCAGTACTTC
TRBV5-4,-,TRBJ2-7,-,CASSHDGAYEQYF,TGTGCCAGCAGCCACGACGGGGCCTACGAGCAGTACTTC
TRBV28,-,TRBJ2-7,TRBD1,CASSRTGGYYEQYF,TGTGCCAGCAGCCGGACAGGGGGCTACTACGAGCAGTACTTC
TRBV19,-,TRBJ2-3,-,CASSIVGGGTDTQYF,TGTGCCAGTAGTATAGTTGGCGGAGGCACAGATACGCAGTATTTT
TRBV23-1,-,TRBJ1-1,TRBD1,CASSQRPGTGLNTEAFF,TGCGCCAGCAGTCAACGTCCCGGGACAGGGTTGAACACTGAAGCTTTCTTT
TRBV11-2,few,TRBJ2-7,TRBD1,CASSRTGYEQYF,TGTGCCAGCAGCCGGACAGGCTACGAGCAGTACTTC
TRBV6-4,-,TRBJ2-1,-,CASSDSYNEQFF,TGTGCCAGCAGTGACTCATACAATGAGCAGTTCTTC
TRBV6-5,-,TRBJ1-1,-,CASSSMGTTEAFF,TGTGCCAGCAGCTCCATGGGGACCACTGAAGCTTTCTTT
TRBV4-1,-,TRBJ1-6,-,CASSQGNSPLHF,TGCGCCAGCAGCCAAGGTAATTCACCCCTCCACTTT
TRBV5-6,-,TRBJ2-5,-,CASSLPEAGRAGQETQYF,TGTGCCAGCAGCTTGCCAGAAGCTGGCAGGGCAGGCCAAGAGACCCAGTACTTC
TRBV4-1,-,TRBJ2-7,-,CASSQDRIEQYF,TGCGCCAGCAGCCAAGATAGGATCGAGCAGTACTTC
TRBV27,-,TRBJ1-6,-,CASTLAHGNSPLHF,TGTGCCAGCACCCTGGCTCATGGGAATTCACCCCTCCACTTT
TRBV6-6,-,TRBJ2-7,TRBD2,CASSERGSYEQYF,TGTGCCAGCAGTGAGCGGGGTTCCTACGAGCAGTACTTC
TRBV6-1,once,TRBJ2-7,TRBD2,CASSALAGAYEQYF,TGTGCCAGCAGTGCACTAGCGGGAGCATACGAGCAGTACTTC
TRBV7-8,-,TRBJ2-5,TRBD1,CASSPIRGDRQETQYF,TGTGCCAGCAGCCCCATTAGAGGGGACAGGCAAGAGACCCAGTACTTC
TRBV28,-,TRBJ1-4,-,CASSLAGTIFELFF,TGTGCCAGCAGCTTAGCCGGGACCATTTTCGAACTGTTTTTT
TRBV10-2,-,TRBJ2-1,-,CASSPGFSYNEQFF,TGCGCCAGCAGCCCGGGGTTCTCCTACAATGAGCAGTTCTTC
TRBV29-1,once,TRBJ2-5,-,CSVEGGGQETQYF,TGCAGCGTTGAGGGAGGGGGACAAGAGACCCAGTACTTC
TRBV4-1,once,TRBJ2-7,TRBD1,CASSQVFQGVYEQYF,TGCGCCAGCAGCCAAGTCTTCCAGGGGGTCTACGAGCAGTACTTC